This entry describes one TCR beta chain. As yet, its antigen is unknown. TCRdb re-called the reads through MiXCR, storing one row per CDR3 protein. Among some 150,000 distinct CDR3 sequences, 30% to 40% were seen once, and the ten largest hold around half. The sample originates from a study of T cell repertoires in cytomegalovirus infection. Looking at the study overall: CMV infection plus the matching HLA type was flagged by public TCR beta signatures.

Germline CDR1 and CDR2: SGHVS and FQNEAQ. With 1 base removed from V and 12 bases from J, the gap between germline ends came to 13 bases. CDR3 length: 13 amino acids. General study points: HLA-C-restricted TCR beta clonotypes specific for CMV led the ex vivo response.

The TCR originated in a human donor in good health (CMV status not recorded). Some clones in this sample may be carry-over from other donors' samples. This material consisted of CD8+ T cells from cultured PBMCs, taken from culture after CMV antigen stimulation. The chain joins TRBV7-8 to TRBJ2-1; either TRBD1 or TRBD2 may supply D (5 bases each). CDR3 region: CASSLGQGSGQFF. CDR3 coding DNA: TGTGCCAGCAGCTTAGGCCAGGGCAGCGGGCAGTTCTTC.